The present T cell receptor (beta chain) was sequenced within a study of human T cells and chemical hapten exposure. Looking at the study overall: The patient population, which was mostly female, had alopecia areata, totalis or universalis. The study's findings and limits: The donor cohort had alopecia, so its immune response may not match that of healthy people.

This CDR3 has 13 amino acids. V lost 5 bases and J 0 bases, leaving 7 bases between the germline ends. Looked up from germline, CDR1 is DFQATT and CDR2 is SNEGSKA (reference sequence). Time point defined: patch test 1, 2 weeks after DPC sensitization. Treatment of the sample: therapeutic diphenylcyclopropenone sensitization with weekly scalp DPC. The study enrolled 18 to 70-year-old alopecia patients suitable for DPC. TCRdb redid the calling of the RACE reads with MiXCR, one entry per CDR3 protein. The repertoire holds over 65,000 distinct CDR3 sequences, with roughly 10% as singletons. On this clonotype itself: The antigen is undetermined.

The specimen was whole blood, collected in connection with sensitization to the hapten diphenylcyclopropenone (DPC). The receptor was isolated from a woman between 45 and 60 years old with alopecia areata. Some clones in this sample may be carry-over from other donors' samples. The chain is built from TRBV20-1 and TRBJ1-4; unclear D gene. The DNA for the CDR3 is TGCAGTGCTGACCCTGCAACTAATGAAAAACTGTTTTTT. This translates into CSADPATNEKLFF.